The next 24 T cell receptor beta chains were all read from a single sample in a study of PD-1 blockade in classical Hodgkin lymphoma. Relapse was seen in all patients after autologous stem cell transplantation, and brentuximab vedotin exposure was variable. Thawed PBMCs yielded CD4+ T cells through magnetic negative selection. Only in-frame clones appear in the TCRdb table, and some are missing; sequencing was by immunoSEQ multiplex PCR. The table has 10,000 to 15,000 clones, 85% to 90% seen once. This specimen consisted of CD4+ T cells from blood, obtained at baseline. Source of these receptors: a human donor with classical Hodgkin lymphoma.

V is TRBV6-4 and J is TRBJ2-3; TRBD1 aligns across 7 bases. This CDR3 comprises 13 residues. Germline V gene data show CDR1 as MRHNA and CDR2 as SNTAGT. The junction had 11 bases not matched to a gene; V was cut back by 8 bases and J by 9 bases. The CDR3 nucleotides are TGTGCCAGCGCCCAGGAACTAGGGGGCACGCAGTATTTT. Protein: CASAQELGGTQYF.

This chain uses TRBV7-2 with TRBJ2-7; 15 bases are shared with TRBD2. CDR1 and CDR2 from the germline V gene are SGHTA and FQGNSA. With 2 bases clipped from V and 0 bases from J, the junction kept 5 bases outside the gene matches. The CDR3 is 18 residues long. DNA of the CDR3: TGTGCCAGCAGCTTACGGACTAGCGGGAGGGCTGGCTCCTACGAGCAGTACTTC. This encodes CASSLRTSGRAGSYEQYF.

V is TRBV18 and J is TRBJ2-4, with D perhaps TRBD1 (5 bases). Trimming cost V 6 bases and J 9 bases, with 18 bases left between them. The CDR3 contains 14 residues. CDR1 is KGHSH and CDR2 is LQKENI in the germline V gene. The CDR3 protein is CASSLGRGPLIQYF. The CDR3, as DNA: TGTGCCAGCTCCTTGGGAAGGGGCCCACTCATTCAGTACTTC.

In nucleotides, the CDR3 is TGCGCCAGCAGCTTGGGGAATGGGAATGGCTACACCTTC. It specifies CASSLGNGNGYTF. The rearrangement uses TRBV5-1 and TRBJ1-2; the D is unclear. The V gene lost 0 bases and the J gene lost 6 bases, with 9 bases spanning the gap. CDR3 length equals 13 residues. CDR1 and CDR2 from the germline V gene are SGHRS and YFSETQ.

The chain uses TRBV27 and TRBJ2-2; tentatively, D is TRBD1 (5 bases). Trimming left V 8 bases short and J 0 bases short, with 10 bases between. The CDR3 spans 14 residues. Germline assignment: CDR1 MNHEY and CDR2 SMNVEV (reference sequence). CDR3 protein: CASYDSPNTGELFF. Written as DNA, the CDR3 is TGTGCCAGCTACGACAGCCCGAACACCGGGGAGCTGTTTTTT.

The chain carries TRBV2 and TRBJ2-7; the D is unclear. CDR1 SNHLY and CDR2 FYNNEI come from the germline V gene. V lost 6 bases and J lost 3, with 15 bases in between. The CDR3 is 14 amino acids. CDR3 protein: CASRKLGSNYEQYF. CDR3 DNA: TGTGCCAGCAGAAAACTCGGTTCCAACTACGAGCAGTACTTC.

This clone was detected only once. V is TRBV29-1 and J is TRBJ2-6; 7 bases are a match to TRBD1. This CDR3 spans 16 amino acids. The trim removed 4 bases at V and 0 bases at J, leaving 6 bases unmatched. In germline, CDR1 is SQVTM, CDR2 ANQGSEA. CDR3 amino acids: CSVGGQSTSGANVLTF. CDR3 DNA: TGCAGCGTTGGGGGACAGTCCACCTCTGGGGCCAACGTCCTGACTTTC.

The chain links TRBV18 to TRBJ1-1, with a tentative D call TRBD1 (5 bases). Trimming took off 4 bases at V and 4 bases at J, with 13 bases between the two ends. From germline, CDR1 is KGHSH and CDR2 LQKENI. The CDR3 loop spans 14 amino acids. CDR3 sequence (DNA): TGTGCCAGCTCACTAAGCAGGGAGGGCACTGAAGCTTTCTTT. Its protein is CASSLSREGTEAFF.

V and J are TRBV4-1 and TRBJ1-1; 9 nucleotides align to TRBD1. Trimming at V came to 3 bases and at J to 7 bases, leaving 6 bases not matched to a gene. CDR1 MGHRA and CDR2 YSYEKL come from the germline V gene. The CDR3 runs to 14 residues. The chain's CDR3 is CASSQGDRVGEAFF. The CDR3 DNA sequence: TGCGCCAGCAGCCAGGGGGACAGGGTGGGTGAAGCTTTCTTT.

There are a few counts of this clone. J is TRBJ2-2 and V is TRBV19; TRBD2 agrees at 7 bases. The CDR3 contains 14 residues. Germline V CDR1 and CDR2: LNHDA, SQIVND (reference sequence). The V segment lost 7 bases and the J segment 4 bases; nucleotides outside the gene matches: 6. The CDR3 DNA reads TGTGCCAGTAAGGCGGGGGAGGTCACCGGGGAGCTGTTTTTT. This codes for CASKAGEVTGELFF.

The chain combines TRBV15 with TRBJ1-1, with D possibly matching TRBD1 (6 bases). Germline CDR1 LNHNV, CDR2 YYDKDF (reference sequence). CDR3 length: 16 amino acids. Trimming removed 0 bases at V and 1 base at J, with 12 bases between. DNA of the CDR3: TGTGCCACCAGCAGAGATCCAGGGGTGGCGAACACTGAAGCTTTCTTT. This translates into CATSRDPGVANTEAFF.

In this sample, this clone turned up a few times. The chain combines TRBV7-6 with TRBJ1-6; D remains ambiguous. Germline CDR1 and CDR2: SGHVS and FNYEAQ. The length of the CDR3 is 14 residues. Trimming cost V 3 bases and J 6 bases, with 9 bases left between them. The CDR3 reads CASSFGSANSPLHF. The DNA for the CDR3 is TGTGCCAGCAGCTTTGGTTCTGCTAATTCACCCCTCCACTTT. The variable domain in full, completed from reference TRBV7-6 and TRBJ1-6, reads GAGVSQSPRYKVTKRGQDVALRCDPISGHVSLYWYRQALGQGPEFLTYFNYEAQQDKSGLPNDRFSAERPEGSISTLTIQRTEQRDSAMYRCASSFGSANSPLHFGNGTRLTVT.

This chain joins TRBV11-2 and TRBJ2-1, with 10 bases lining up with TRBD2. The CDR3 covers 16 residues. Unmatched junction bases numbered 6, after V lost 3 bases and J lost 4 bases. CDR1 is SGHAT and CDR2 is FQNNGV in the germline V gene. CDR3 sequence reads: CASSFRTSGIYNEQFF. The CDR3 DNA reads TGTGCCAGCAGCTTCAGGACTAGCGGTATATACAATGAGCAGTTCTTC.

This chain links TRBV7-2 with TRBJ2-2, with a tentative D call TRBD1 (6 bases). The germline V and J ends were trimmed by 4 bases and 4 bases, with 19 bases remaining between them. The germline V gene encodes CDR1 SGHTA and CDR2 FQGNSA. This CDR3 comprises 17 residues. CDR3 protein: CASSSTQGYHFTGELFF. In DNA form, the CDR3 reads TGTGCCAGCAGCTCAACCCAGGGGTACCACTTCACCGGGGAGCTGTTTTTT. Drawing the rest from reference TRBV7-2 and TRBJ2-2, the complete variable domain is GAGVSQSPSNKVTEKGKDVELRCDPISGHTALYWYRQSLGQGLEFLIYFQGNSAPDKSGLPSDRFSAERTGGSVSTLTIQRTQQEDSAVYLCASSSTQGYHFTGELFFGEGSRLTVL.

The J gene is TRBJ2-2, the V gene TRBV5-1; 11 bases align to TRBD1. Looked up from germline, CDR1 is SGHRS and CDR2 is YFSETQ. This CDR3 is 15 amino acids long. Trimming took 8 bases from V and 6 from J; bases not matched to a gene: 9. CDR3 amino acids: CASTKDRGRPGELFF. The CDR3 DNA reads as TGCGCCAGTACGAAGGACAGGGGGCGCCCCGGGGAGCTGTTTTTT.

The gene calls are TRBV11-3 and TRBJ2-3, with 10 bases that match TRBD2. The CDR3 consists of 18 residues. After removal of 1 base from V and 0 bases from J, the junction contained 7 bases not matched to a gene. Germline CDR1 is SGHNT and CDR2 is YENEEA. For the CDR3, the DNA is TGTGCCAGCAGCTTAGGGCTAGCGGGGGCCGCAAGCACAGATACGCAGTATTTT. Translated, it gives CASSLGLAGAASTDTQYF.

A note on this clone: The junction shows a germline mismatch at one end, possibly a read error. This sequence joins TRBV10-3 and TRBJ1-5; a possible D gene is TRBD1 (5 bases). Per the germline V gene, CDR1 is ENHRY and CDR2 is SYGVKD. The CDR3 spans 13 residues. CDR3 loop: CASRVDIDQPRHF. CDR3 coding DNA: TGTGCCAGCAGGGTCGACATAGATCAGCCCCGGCATTTT.

The CDR3 DNA reads TGTGCCAGCAGTTCGCATGCTGGCAATGAGCAGTTCTTC. It translates to CASSSHAGNEQFF. The rearrangement links TRBV7-8 to TRBJ2-1, with no clear D. CDR1 and CDR2 from the germline V gene are SGHVS and FQNEAQ. With 6 bases removed from V and 6 bases from J, the gap between germline ends came to 12 bases. CDR3 size: 13 residues.

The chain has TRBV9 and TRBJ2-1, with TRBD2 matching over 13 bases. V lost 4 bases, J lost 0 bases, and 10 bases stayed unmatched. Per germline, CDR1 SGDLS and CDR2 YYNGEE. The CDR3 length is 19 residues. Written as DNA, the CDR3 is TGTGCCAGCAGCCTAGAGACTAGCGGGGGGCCGAGCTCCTACAATGAGCAGTTCTTC. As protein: CASSLETSGGPSSYNEQFF.

This CDR3 reads CASSPTWHQPQHF. CDR3 in DNA: TGTGCCAGCAGTCCGACCTGGCATCAGCCCCAGCATTTT. This rearrangement joins TRBV28 to TRBJ1-5; D remains unclear. The length of the CDR3 is 13 residues. Germline CDR1 MDHEN, CDR2 SYDVKM. Trimming removed 5 bases at V and 5 bases at J, with 10 bases between.

The CDR3 DNA is TGTGCCAGCTCCTTGACGGGACAGGGCTACGAGCAGTACTTC. Amino acids: CASSLTGQGYEQYF. The V gene is TRBV18, the J gene TRBJ2-7; TRBD1 matches 9 bases. From germline, CDR1 is KGHSH and CDR2 LQKENI. This CDR3 comprises 14 residues. The ends lost 6 bases at V and 3 bases at J; junction bases unmatched: 6.

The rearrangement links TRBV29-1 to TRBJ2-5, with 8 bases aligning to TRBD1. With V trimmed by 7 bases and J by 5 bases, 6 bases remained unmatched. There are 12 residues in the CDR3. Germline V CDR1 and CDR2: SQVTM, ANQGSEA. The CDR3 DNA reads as TGCAGCGCAAGGACAGGGAGGGAGACCCAGTACTTC. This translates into CSARTGRETQYF.

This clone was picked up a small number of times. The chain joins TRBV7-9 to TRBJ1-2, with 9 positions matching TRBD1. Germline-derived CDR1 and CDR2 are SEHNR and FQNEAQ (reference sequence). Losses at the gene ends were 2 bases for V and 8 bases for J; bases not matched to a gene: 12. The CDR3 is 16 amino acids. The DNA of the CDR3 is TGTGCCAGCAGCTTAAGAGGACAGGGGTACGCTCGCGGCTACACCTTC. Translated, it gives CASSLRGQGYARGYTF.

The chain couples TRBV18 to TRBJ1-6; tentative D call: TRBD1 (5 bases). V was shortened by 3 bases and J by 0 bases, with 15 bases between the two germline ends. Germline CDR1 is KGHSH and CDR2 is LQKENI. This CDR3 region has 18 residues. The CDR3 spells CASSPGRERSSYNSPLHF. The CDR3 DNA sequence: TGTGCCAGCTCACCGGGACGGGAAAGAAGCTCCTATAATTCACCCCTCCACTTT. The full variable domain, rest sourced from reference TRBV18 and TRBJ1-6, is NAGVMQNPRHLVRRRGQEARLRCSPMKGHSHVYWYRQLPEEGLKFMVYLQKENIIDESGMPKERFSAEFPKEGPSILRIQQVVRGDSAAYFCASSPGRERSSYNSPLHFGNGTRLTVT.